Listed below are T cell receptor beta chains from one sample, sequenced in a study of cytomegalovirus exposure and HLA in healthy donors. The method was immunoSEQ multiplex PCR; TCRdb's version includes in-frame clones alone and lacks a portion of them. Recorded for this sample: more than 50,000 clones. Sequencing used PBMCs. The receptors stem from a man between 18 and 29 years old in good health and CMV-seropositive. Each CDR3 is given with its conserved first and last residue. A D gene is named only where the DNA matches it firmly. The listing skips clone size in some rows; elsewhere it reads once, few, many or a size class.

CDR3nt	CDR3aa	d_gene	v_gene	j_gene	abundance
TGTGCCAGCAGCTACGTGAGCGAGCAGTACTTC	CASSYVSEQYF	-	TRBV11-2	TRBJ2-7	-
TGTGCCAGCAGCCCTATTCCCGGGACTAGCGGGAGTGGGCAGCAGGTTGAGCAGTTCTTC	CASSPIPGTSGSGQQVEQFF	TRBD2	TRBV4-2	TRBJ2-1	-
TGTGCCAGCAGTTCCAAGGTGGTCCGCGCCGGGGGCTCCTACAATGAGCAGTTCTTC	CASSSKVVRAGGSYNEQFF	-	TRBV27	TRBJ2-1	-
TGTGCCAGCAGCCGAAGTATAGGGGTCTACGAGCAGTACTTC	CASSRSIGVYEQYF	-	TRBV5-4	TRBJ2-7	-
TGCGCCAGCAGCCAAGGACTACACCAAGGAGAGACCCAGTACTTC	CASSQGLHQGETQYF	-	TRBV4-1	TRBJ2-5	-
TGTGCCAGTAGTATTAACCGGGCAGGGAGGGATAGCAATCAGCCCCAGCATTTT	CASSINRAGRDSNQPQHF	-	TRBV19	TRBJ1-5	-
TGTGCCAGTAGTATGGGCAGGGAGGTTGAAAAACTGTTTTTT	CASSMGREVEKLFF	-	TRBV19	TRBJ1-4	-
TGTGCCAGCAGTCCGAACCCGGGACTAGCGGGAGGAACTGAGCAGTTCTTC	CASSPNPGLAGGTEQFF	TRBD2	TRBV25-1	TRBJ2-1	-
TGTGCCAGCAGCGCCCTAGCGGGAGGGGACAATGAGCAGTTCTTC	CASSALAGGDNEQFF	TRBD2	TRBV9	TRBJ2-1	-
TGCGCCAGCAGTCCTAGGACTGGTCGGGGAGGAAATGAGCAGTTCTTC	CASSPRTGRGGNEQFF	-	TRBV10-1	TRBJ2-1	-
TGCGCCAGCAGCCAAGGGACTTTCACAGGGTTGGGATATGGCTACACCTTC	CASSQGTFTGLGYGYTF	-	TRBV4-1	TRBJ1-2	-
TGTGCCAGCTCTGGACAGGCCTTCACAGATACGCAGTATTTT	CASSGQAFTDTQYF	TRBD1	TRBV6-1	TRBJ2-3	-
TGTGCCAGCAGCCCCCAGGTAAACACTGAAGCTTTCTTT	CASSPQVNTEAFF	-	TRBV13	TRBJ1-1	-
TGTGCCAGCAGCGGTTCCCACCTGCTGTCGAACTCTGGAAACACCATATATTTT	CASSGSHLLSNSGNTIYF	-	TRBV28	TRBJ1-3	-
TGTGCCAGCAGCTTGTTGTTCTCCTACGAGCAGTACTTC	CASSLLFSYEQYF	-	TRBV5-6	TRBJ2-7	-
TGTGCCAGCAGTTTAATCCCGGCGGACTACGAGCAGTACTTC	CASSLIPADYEQYF	-	TRBV27	TRBJ2-7	-
TGTGCCAGCAGCGCCGGGACAGCCCAAGAGACCCAGTACTTC	CASSAGTAQETQYF	TRBD1	TRBV6-1	TRBJ2-5	-
TGTGCCAGCAGTTTATCGGGGGGTTCTGAAGCTTTCTTT	CASSLSGGSEAFF	-	TRBV28	TRBJ1-1	medium-sized
TGTGCCAGCAGAACCGCGGGAGGCTACACCTTC	CASRTAGGYTF	-	TRBV28	TRBJ1-2	-
TGTGCCAGTAGTTCCTACTCCAGGGGAAAGTTCGAGCAGTACTTC	CASSSYSRGKFEQYF	-	TRBV19	TRBJ2-7	-
TGCGCCAGCAGCTTGGGGCTAGCGGGAGAGTACGAGCAGTACTTC	CASSLGLAGEYEQYF	TRBD2	TRBV5-1	TRBJ2-7	-
TGTGCCAGCAGCGCTCGACAGGTCTCCTACGAGCAGTACTTC	CASSARQVSYEQYF	-	TRBV11-2	TRBJ2-7	-
TGCAGCGTTTCCGGGACAGGAGTAAACTATGGCTACACCTTC	CSVSGTGVNYGYTF	TRBD1	TRBV29-1	TRBJ1-2	-
TGTGCCAGCAGTGGGGACAGGATTGGCTATGGCTACACCTTC	CASSGDRIGYGYTF	TRBD1	TRBV6-6	TRBJ1-2	-
TGTGCCAGTAGTCGTATAGCGGGAGGGATCCGAAACATTCAGTACTTC	CASSRIAGGIRNIQYF	TRBD2	TRBV19	TRBJ2-4	-
TGTGCCAGCAAAATGGACGGGAGAGCGGCAAAGCAGTACTTC	CASKMDGRAAKQYF	-	TRBV27	TRBJ2-7	-
TGTGCCAGCCCTCAGGATACCTACGAGCAGTACTTC	CASPQDTYEQYF	-	TRBV28	TRBJ2-7	-
TGCAGCGTTGGAACAGGTATACAAGAGACCCAGTACTTC	CSVGTGIQETQYF	-	TRBV29-1	TRBJ2-5	-
TGTGCCAGCACCCTCCGCTTTATCACGAGGGCCGATGAGCAGTTCTTC	CASTLRFITRADEQFF	-	TRBV5-6	TRBJ2-1	-
TGTGCCAGCAGCTTAGGGCCAGGTCCTTTAACTGGGGGCTACACCTTC	CASSLGPGPLTGGYTF	-	TRBV7-3	TRBJ1-2	-
TGTGCCAGCAGTTATTCTCGTCGGGGCACAGATACGCAGTATTTT	CASSYSRRGTDTQYF	-	TRBV6-5	TRBJ2-3	-
TGTGCCAGTAGCCAAGCCGGGACAGGGGGCCTTTCGGTGGGTGGCTACACCTTC	CASSQAGTGGLSVGGYTF	TRBD1	TRBV19	TRBJ1-2	-
TGTGCCAGCACTCTTAGCGGGTATACCACAGATACGCAGTATTTT	CASTLSGYTTDTQYF	TRBD2	TRBV9	TRBJ2-3	-
TGCGCCAGCAGCTTTTCAATACCGGGACAGGGAAGGACCCAGTACTTC	CASSFSIPGQGRTQYF	TRBD1	TRBV5-1	TRBJ2-5	-
TGCAGCGTTCTAAAGTCCTACGAGCAGTACTTC	CSVLKSYEQYF	-	TRBV29-1	TRBJ2-7	-
TGTGCCAGTAACATAGCGGGAGGGGGAACAGATACGCAGTATTTT	CASNIAGGGTDTQYF	TRBD2	TRBV19	TRBJ2-3	-
TGTGCCAGCAGGACCGGGACAGGGGGCTCCTACGAGCAGTACTTC	CASRTGTGGSYEQYF	TRBD1	TRBV28	TRBJ2-7	-
TGTGCCAGCAGCGTAGAGAGCGGTGACTACGAGCAGTACTTC	CASSVESGDYEQYF	-	TRBV9	TRBJ2-7	-
TGTGCCAGCAGCCGCGGGGGGTACGAGCAGTACTTC	CASSRGGYEQYF	TRBD2	TRBV11-2	TRBJ2-7	-
TGTGCCTGGGGCGTAGGGGGGGGCCTGGAATATGGCTACACCTTC	CAWGVGGGLEYGYTF	-	TRBV30	TRBJ1-2	-
TGTGCCAGCAATCAAGGGGGGGACAAAAACATTCAGTACTTC	CASNQGGDKNIQYF	-	TRBV25-1	TRBJ2-4	-
TGTGCCAGCAGCTTAGACAGGAGCAATCAGCCCCAGCATTTT	CASSLDRSNQPQHF	-	TRBV7-8	TRBJ1-5	-
TGTGCCACCAGTCGGGAGGGCCATAATGAGCAGTTCTTC	CATSREGHNEQFF	TRBD2	TRBV15	TRBJ2-1	-
TGTGCCTGGAGTGTTGCGGACAGTGGTAATACACCCCTCCACTTT	CAWSVADSGNTPLHF	-	TRBV30	TRBJ1-6	-
TGTGCCAGCAGTCACGACAGCCAAGAGACCCAGTACTTC	CASSHDSQETQYF	-	TRBV6-5	TRBJ2-5	-
TGTGCCAGCAGCGTCAGGGGTCCTGCGGCAGATACGCAGTATTTT	CASSVRGPAADTQYF	-	TRBV5-4	TRBJ2-3	-
TGTGCCAGCAGCCAAGGCCTAGCGGGGAACTACAAAAACATTCAGTACTTC	CASSQGLAGNYKNIQYF	TRBD2	TRBV4-2	TRBJ2-4	-
TGTGCCAGCAGTGAACGACACCCGAACACCGGGGAGCTGTTTTTT	CASSERHPNTGELFF	-	TRBV2	TRBJ2-2	-
TGTGCTACCTGCGCGGGGGCGGCTGGGGCCAACGTCCTGACTTTC	CATCAGAAGANVLTF	-	TRBV19	TRBJ2-6	-
TGTGCCACCGGGGACGCGACTAGGGGTCCTCGGGCAGATACGCAGTATTTT	CATGDATRGPRADTQYF	-	TRBV15	TRBJ2-3	-